The 21 T cell receptor beta chains in this list originate from one sample, sequenced in a study of shared clonotypes between healthy human individuals. Repertoires were generated with immunoSEQ multiplex PCR, while TCRdb's copy carries only in-frame clones and drops some. The sample records 600,000 to 750,000 clones, more than 70% being singletons. The sample was memory CD4+ T cells sorted from blood. Subset indicated: CD45RA-negative fraction. All receptors derive from a woman aged 30 to 39 in good health.

This clone has just a few counts. The J gene is TRBJ2-3, the V gene TRBV5-4, with a weak D call TRBD2 (5 bases). Germline V gene sequence: CDR1 SGHNT, CDR2 YYREEE (reference sequence). The CDR3 runs to 15 residues. V dropped 4 bases and J dropped 0 bases, with 12 bases sitting between them. The CDR3 here is CASSPGLLSTDTQYF. CDR3 nucleotides: TGTGCCAGCAGCCCCGGACTTCTTAGCACAGATACGCAGTATTTT.

As regards this clone: This CDR3 is also generated by other DNA sequences in the sample. This chain connects TRBV5-1 to TRBJ2-1; TRBD2 aligns across 10 bases. J was trimmed by 7 bases and V by 1 base; bases with no gene match: 5. The CDR3 runs to 15 residues. Germline CDR1 SGHRS, CDR2 YFSETQ. This CDR3 is CASSLSSGSDNEQFF. The CDR3 DNA follows: TGCGCCAGCAGCTTGTCTAGCGGGAGTGATAATGAGCAGTTCTTC.

The chain recombines TRBV5-1 with TRBJ2-1; TRBD2 aligns across 7 bases. The germline gives CDR1 SGHRS, CDR2 YFSETQ. The CDR3 length is 15 residues. With 1 base clipped from V and 9 bases from J, the junction kept 10 bases outside the gene matches. Written as DNA, the CDR3 is TGCGCCAGCAGCTTGAGCTTTGCGGGAGTTAGTGAGCAGTTCTTC. It is translated as CASSLSFAGVSEQFF.

As DNA, the CDR3 is TGTGCCAGCACCCGGAGACAGAACTCCCGGGAGACCCAGTACTTC. Translating gives CASTRRQNSRETQYF. J is TRBJ2-5 and V is TRBV7-2; D perhaps matches TRBD1 (5 bases). The CDR3 has 15 amino acids. Germline V gene lookup returns CDR1 SGHTA and CDR2 FQGNSA. V was clipped by 7 bases and J by 5 bases, with 20 bases between them.

This clone was detected a few times. V usage is TRBV2 and J usage is TRBJ2-3, with D perhaps TRBD2 (5 bases). The germline V gene encodes CDR1 SNHLY and CDR2 FYNNEI. The V and J ends lost 7 bases and 0 bases respectively, with 11 bases between them. The CDR3 spans 14 residues. CDR3 bases: TGTGCCAGCAACGGACGGACTAGCACAGATACGCAGTATTTT. It encodes CASNGRTSTDTQYF.

Remarks on this clone: One junction end does not reproduce the germline sequence, and a read error may be involved. This chain uses TRBV4-1 with TRBJ2-7; D is uncertain. This CDR3 comprises 12 residues. CDR1 MGHRA and CDR2 YSYEKL come from the germline V gene. DNA of the CDR3: TGTGCCAGCAACGCCCTGGGTATTGAGCAGTACTTC. Translating gives CASNALGIEQYF.

This clone was found once. V and J are TRBV11-2 and TRBJ2-5, with unresolved D. The V end lost 3 bases, the J end lost 3 bases, and 8 bases lay between the germline ends. Per the germline V gene, CDR1 is SGHAT and CDR2 is FQNNGV. This CDR3 region has 13 residues. The CDR3 nucleotides are TGTGCCAGCAGCTTGGATTGGGAAGAGACCCAGTACTTC. This sequence encodes CASSLDWEETQYF.

This clone was seen a few times. The rearrangement uses TRBV5-6 and TRBJ2-2; TRBD2 matches at 12 bases. This CDR3 is 17 amino acids long. The germline V gene has CDR1 SGHDT and CDR2 YYEEEE. The V and J ends lost 0 bases and 3 bases, in that order; junction bases with no gene match: 3. As DNA, the CDR3 is TGTGCCAGCAGCTTGGGACTAGCGGGAGTCGACACCGGGGAGCTGTTTTTT. It encodes CASSLGLAGVDTGELFF.

This chain uses TRBV28 with TRBJ2-7, with D tentatively TRBD1 or TRBD2 (5 bases each). Germline CDR1 is MDHEN and CDR2 is SYDVKM. The V and J ends lost 5 bases and 4 bases respectively, with 18 bases between them. The length of the CDR3 is 15 residues. The CDR3 here is CASSGGGALRYEQYF. In DNA, the CDR3 is TGTGCCAGCAGTGGAGGTGGGGCTCTCCGTTACGAGCAGTACTTC.

The rearrangement links TRBV10-2 to TRBJ1-4; 8 bases agree with TRBD1. The CDR3 has 15 amino acids. V shed 3 bases, J shed 11 bases, and the junction held 11 bases outside the gene matches. From germline, CDR1 is WSHSY and CDR2 SAAADI. The CDR3 DNA reads as TGCGCCAGCAGTGACCCAGGGGGCGGGACGAGGAAACTGTTTTTT. As protein: CASSDPGGGTRKLFF.

In regard to this clone: Other nucleotide sequences in the sample specify the same CDR3. The chain has TRBV10-1 and TRBJ2-7; the match to TRBD2 covers 9 bases. Germline CDR1 reads WNHNN; CDR2 reads SYGVQD (reference sequence). V was pared by 2 bases and J by 1 base, with 3 bases of the junction left unmatched. The CDR3 has 15 amino acids. The CDR3 is CASSETSGLSYEQYF. The CDR3 DNA follows: TGCGCCAGCAGTGAGACTAGCGGGCTATCCTACGAGCAGTACTTC.

The chain couples TRBV13 to TRBJ2-1; the D is unclear. The CDR3 contains 15 residues. V gave up 0 bases and J gave up 0 bases, with 6 bases separating them. The V gene's germline CDR1 is PRHDT and CDR2 FYEKMQ (reference sequence). The CDR3 coding sequence is TGTGCCAGCAGCTTAGGTAGTCCCTCCTACAATGAGCAGTTCTTC. This translates into CASSLGSPSYNEQFF.

This rearrangement joins TRBV19 to TRBJ2-2; D unclear. The V end was cut by 1 base, the J end by 6 bases, with 12 bases between. The CDR3 has 15 residues. Germline assignment: CDR1 LNHDA and CDR2 SQIVND (reference sequence). CDR3 sequence reads: CASSIGQSLPGELFF. The CDR3 DNA is TGTGCCAGTAGTATAGGGCAGTCTCTTCCCGGGGAGCTGTTTTTT. The variable domain in full, with the rest retrieved from reference TRBV19 and TRBJ2-2, is DGGITQSPKYLFRKEGQNVTLSCEQNLNHDAMYWYRQDPGQGLRLIYYSQIVNDFQKGDIAEGYSVSREKKESFPLTVTSAQKNPTAFYLCASSIGQSLPGELFFGEGSRLTVL.

This rearrangement joins TRBV6-1 to TRBJ1-1; no definite D call. The V end lost 3 bases, the J end lost 6 bases, and 5 bases lay between the germline ends. CDR1 MNHNS and CDR2 SASEGT come from the germline V gene. This CDR3 contains 11 residues. CDR3: CASSDGAEAFF. The CDR3 nucleotides are TGTGCCAGCAGTGATGGAGCTGAAGCTTTCTTT.

The chain joins TRBV7-6 to TRBJ2-5, with 7 nucleotides matching TRBD1. The CDR3 is made up of 15 amino acids. Germline V lookup: CDR1 SGHVS, CDR2 FNYEAQ. Trimming took 5 bases from V and 0 from J; bases not matched to a gene: 6. CDR3 in amino acids: CASSAQQGYQETQYF. DNA for the CDR3: TGTGCCAGCAGCGCGCAACAGGGGTACCAAGAGACCCAGTACTTC.

This clone was detected only once. The chain recombines TRBV5-8 with TRBJ1-2; 9 bases map to TRBD1. V was clipped by 3 bases and J by 6 bases; unmatched bases: 12. Germline-derived CDR1 and CDR2 are SGHTS and YDEGEE. The length of the CDR3 is 16 residues. DNA for the CDR3: TGTGCCAGCAGCTATCGTCCGGGACAGGGATCCCATGGCTACACCTTC. Translated, it gives CASSYRPGQGSHGYTF.

J is TRBJ1-2 and V is TRBV30; 7 bases match TRBD1. Trimming took 5 bases from V and 2 from J; bases not matched to a gene: 5. This CDR3 has 13 residues. Germline CDR1 is GTSNPN and CDR2 is SVGIG (reference sequence). CDR3 sequence reads: CAWSRDRNYGYTF. The CDR3 region has the DNA TGTGCCTGGTCAAGGGACAGAAACTATGGCTACACCTTC.

This chain links TRBV5-6 with TRBJ2-1; TRBD2 matches at 11 bases. After removal of 4 bases from V and 7 bases from J, the junction contained 7 bases not matched to a gene. The germline V gene encodes CDR1 SGHDT and CDR2 YYEEEE. This CDR3 contains 15 residues. CDR3: CASSKLAGVSNEQFF. The CDR3 nucleotides read TGTGCCAGCAGCAAACTAGCGGGAGTGTCAAATGAGCAGTTCTTC.

The chain couples TRBV5-1 to TRBJ1-2; no firm D call. Trimming took off 7 bases at V and 3 bases at J, with 13 bases between the two ends. Germline lookup yields CDR1 SGHRS and CDR2 YFSETQ. The length of the CDR3 is 13 residues. DNA of the CDR3: TGCGCCAGCCAAGGACTTGCAGACTATGGCTACACCTTC. Protein: CASQGLADYGYTF.

This clone was picked up a small number of times. The chain combines TRBV14 with TRBJ1-4, with a possible D match to TRBD1 (5 bases). Per germline, CDR1 SGHDN and CDR2 FVKESK. CDR3 length: 15 residues. V lost 1 base, J lost 11 bases, and 17 bases lay in between. The CDR3 DNA sequence: TGTGCCAGCAGCCAAGGACCGGGCACGGGGGGGAAACTGTTTTTT. It encodes CASSQGPGTGGKLFF.

This chain joins TRBV11-3 and TRBJ2-7; no reliable D call. The CDR3 covers 13 residues. Germline CDR1 reads SGHNT; CDR2 reads YENEEA. Trimming removed 5 bases at V and 6 bases at J, with 14 bases between. The CDR3 protein is CASSPLPSGEQYF. CDR3 DNA sequence: TGTGCCAGCAGCCCCCTCCCAAGTGGCGAGCAGTACTTC.